This T cell receptor (beta chain) comes out of a study of blood T cell repertoires in COVID-19. This table comes from immunoSEQ multiplex PCR, and its TCRdb copy is limited to in-frame clones, with some not included. The sample yields some 110,000 clones, 86% seen once. The CDR3 has 16 amino acids. The ends were cut back, 1 base at V and 4 bases at J, with 16 bases in the middle. Germline CDR1 SGHTA, CDR2 FQGNSA. The J gene is TRBJ1-2, the V gene TRBV7-2, with a possible D match to TRBD1 (5 bases). This sequence was found in a man aged 65 to 79 who had recovered from COVID-19. Sequenced material: peripheral blood. The CDR3 protein is CASSLGPPAGGYGYTF. In DNA form, the CDR3 reads TGTGCCAGCAGCTTAGGCCCCCCGGCGGGGGGCTATGGCTACACCTTC.